The T cell receptor (beta chain) under discussion was sequenced for a study of control samples from healthy donors and cancer patients. Per the germline V gene, CDR1 is LGHDT and CDR2 is YNNKEL (reference sequence). The length of the CDR3 is 14 residues. The V end lost 0 bases, the J end lost 4 bases, and 6 bases lay between the germline ends. Sequenced by immunoSEQ multiplex PCR; TCRdb stores in-frame clones only, minus some. The sample has around 80,000 clones, 70% to 90% seen once. The source is a woman aged 50 to 60 in good health. Material: blood. The chain employs TRBV3-1 (or the pseudogene TRBV3-2) and TRBJ2-2; unclear D gene. CDR3 loop: CASSQEMGTGELFF. The CDR3 DNA reads as TGTGCCAGCAGCCAAGAAATGGGCACCGGGGAGCTGTTTTTT.